This TCR beta chain stems from a study of T cell responses to AZD1222 COVID-19 vaccine. Study results and caveats: Clonal diversity was possibly underestimated, and the donors were mostly white British, with more females.

Clones were read by immunoSEQ multiplex PCR, and TCRdb kept only the in-frame ones, dropping some. The table includes 100,000 to 150,000 clones, about 89% detected once. Germline values: CDR1 GTSNPN, CDR2 SVGIG (reference sequence). The V gene end was trimmed by 4 bases and the J gene end by 10 bases; junction bases not matched to a gene: 8. The CDR3 runs 13 residues. As to this clone: Its antigen is still unknown.

The sample in question was peripheral blood, obtained on day 0 of AZD1222 vaccination. This chain connects TRBV30 to TRBJ1-3, with 9 bases aligning to TRBD1. The source of this sequence is an adult in good health. This chain's CDR3 is CAWTGQGIRTIYF. CDR3 nucleotide sequence: TGTGCCTGGACCGGACAGGGGATAAGAACCATATATTTT.